This entry features one T cell receptor (beta chain) sequence. What it binds is unknown. This specimen belongs to a study of T cell responses to AZD1222 COVID-19 vaccine. Study findings and constraints: Donors were mostly white British, more females; clonal diversity possibly underestimated. The breadth and depth of Spike-specific TCRs increased once two AZD1222 doses had been given. Researchers took repertoire samples only after the peak T cell response had come.

CDR1 is LNHDA and CDR2 is SQIVND in the germline V gene (reference sequence). The CDR3 runs to 17 residues. Trimming at V came to 3 bases and at J to 2 bases, leaving 10 bases not matched to a gene. The assay was immunoSEQ multiplex PCR, and TCRdb's table has in-frame clones only and misses some. The sample yields about 110,000 clones, 87% seen once. The sequence was obtained from an adult in good health. Sequenced here: peripheral blood, sampled on day 0 of AZD1222 vaccination. The chain is built from TRBV19 and TRBJ1-2, with 9 bases identical to TRBD1. This chain's CDR3 is CASSIRDRALRNYGYTF. CDR3 bases: TGTGCCAGTAGTATCCGGGACAGGGCCCTCCGAAACTATGGCTACACCTTC.